The subject of this entry is one T cell receptor (beta chain). Followed longitudinally, the Seattle patients had been enrolled during active infection. The CDR3 length is 17 residues. Germline trimming cut 6 bases from V and 1 base from J; bases unmatched to any gene: 8. The germline V gene has CDR1 KGHSH and CDR2 LQKENI. The sample belongs to a study of blood T cell repertoires in COVID-19. Study-wide context: Researchers got acute and convalescent COVID-19 samples from the United States, Italy and Spain. PBMCs, B-cell-depleted T cells, or T cells provided the cDNA or gDNA that made up the material.

In the authors' workflow: It was from reference gene primer amplification that nucleated cell counts were estimated. Clones were sequenced by immunoSEQ multiplex PCR, and TCRdb holds only the in-frame ones, with some missing. V, J and clone size derive from that table, while D and trimming were established from the DNA sequence. The data contain fewer than 50,000 clones, about two thirds of them seen just once; the ten biggest clones take up roughly a tenth. Sequenced sample: peripheral blood. V and J are TRBV18 and TRBJ1-5; 11 positions agree with TRBD1. The sequence came from a man in his 70s with COVID-19, enrolled during active disease. The CDR3 here is CASSGQGVYGSNQPQHF. The CDR3 bases are TGTGCCAGCTCGGGACAGGGGGTATATGGGAGCAATCAGCCCCAGCATTTT.